This record looks at one T cell receptor (beta chain) sequence and its context. The antigen is unknown. The sample originates from a study of PD-1 blockade in classical Hodgkin lymphoma. Study-wide results and caveats: It was CD4+ TCR diversity, not CD8+, that rose significantly by C4D1. Excluded were patients who started nivolumab under 1 year after ASCT, a group that had lower diversity.

The CDR3 runs to 13 residues. CDR1 and CDR2 (germline): KGHSH, LQKENI. The V and J ends lost 3 bases and 6 bases, in that order; junction bases with no gene match: 3. Some clones are missing from TCRdb's copy, which holds only in-frame ones; the method was immunoSEQ multiplex PCR. This sample yields approximately 5,000 clones, of which approximately 64% are seen a single time; around 55% belongs to the top ten. Exposure to brentuximab vedotin varied, and each patient had relapsed following autologous stem cell transplantation. The J gene is TRBJ1-2, the V gene TRBV18, with TRBD1 matching over 8 bases. This sequence was found in a human donor with classical Hodgkin lymphoma. Sequences were derived from peripheral blood mononuclear cells (PBMCs), sampled before the second cycle of nivolumab. CDR3: CASSPDREHGYTF. As DNA, the CDR3 is TGTGCCAGCTCACCGGACAGGGAGCATGGCTACACCTTC.